This TCR beta chain was recovered during a study of T cell repertoires in cytomegalovirus infection. Study-level information: The study used recently identified HLA-C-restricted and well-studied HLA-B-restricted CMV epitopes. TCR beta signatures that were public indicated CMV infection and matching HLA type. Study outcomes and limitations: Summed public TCR beta family frequency identified CMV carriers bearing the relevant HLA. In two of eight donors, the top clonotype was HLA-C-restricted CMV-specific.

TCRdb ran MiXCR on the reads and lists one entry per CDR3 protein. The data hold hundreds of thousands of distinct CDR3 sequences, with around a third observed a single time. This CDR3 is built from 16 residues. With 6 bases clipped from V and 2 bases from J, the junction kept 4 bases outside the gene matches. In this sample, this clonotype turned up once. The antigen is undetermined. This sequence joins TRBV12-3 or TRBV12-4 and TRBJ2-3; TRBD2 aligns across 14 bases. The sample consisted of cultured PBMCs, taken from culture after CMV antigen stimulation. The sequence came from a human donor in good health (CMV status not recorded). Some clones in this sample may be carry-over from other donors' samples. Here the CDR3 reads CASRGLAGGLTDTQYF. CDR3 nucleotide sequence: TGTGCCAGCAGAGGACTAGCGGGGGGCCTCACAGATACGCAGTATTTT.